The 30 T cell receptor beta chains listed next were all sequenced from one sample in a study of molecular identifiers for immune sequencing clone quantification (dated 2018 in TCRdb). The method behind the library was PCR. The sequencer listed for this sample is Illumina HiSeq 4000. The public reads were reprocessed in TCRdb via fastp at Q25 and MiXCR, keeping in-frame beta chains. Each entry merges the rows of one CDR3 protein and shows their most common DNA and genes. This sample lists about 70,000 distinct CDR3 sequences; roughly 18% were detected once. The top ten clones comprise roughly 1.5% of the sample. Sequenced sample: naive CD8+ T cells from blood, with Jurkat cell RNA spiked in. This specimen's cell subset or site label, per the study, means: FACS-sorted CD8+CD4-CCR7+CD45RA+ naive T cells. The receptors were sampled from a human donor in good health. Some libraries in this study had Jurkat cell RNA spiked in.

Notes on this clonotype: Being one base from a much bigger clone, this may be a read error. V and J are TRBV15 and TRBJ2-5; possibly TRBD2 for D (7 bases). The CDR3 consists of 17 residues. The ends were cut back, 0 bases at V and 2 bases at J, with 16 bases in the middle. The germline gives CDR1 LNHNV, CDR2 YYDKDF (reference sequence). The CDR3 DNA sequence: TGTGCCACCAGCAGAGATCCTTCTCGGGGGGCACAAGAGACCCAGTACTTC. Protein sequence: CATSRDPSRGAQETQYF.

This clonotype was seen ten or more times. This rearrangement joins TRBV6-2 or TRBV6-3 to TRBJ2-1; D is unresolved. The V gene's germline CDR1 is MNHEY and CDR2 SVGEGT. The CDR3 loop spans 11 amino acids. V was trimmed by 5 bases and J by 6 bases, leaving 5 bases between them. The CDR3 nucleotides read TGTGCCAGCAGTCCCACCAATGAGCAGTTCTTC. Its translation: CASSPTNEQFF.

This clonotype was recorded many times. The gene calls are TRBV18 and TRBJ1-4; 7 positions agree with TRBD1. Germline trimming cut 6 bases from V and 0 bases from J; bases unmatched to any gene: 7. This CDR3 is 16 amino acids long. Germline V CDR1 and CDR2: KGHSH, LQKENI. CDR3 sequence reads: CASSGTEVATNEKLFF. The CDR3 bases are TGTGCCAGCTCCGGGACAGAAGTTGCAACTAATGAAAAACTGTTTTTT. The full variable domain, completed using reference TRBV18 and TRBJ1-4, is NAGVMQNPRHLVRRRGQEARLRCSPMKGHSHVYWYRQLPEEGLKFMVYLQKENIIDESGMPKERFSAEFPKEGPSILRIQQVVRGDSAAYFCASSGTEVATNEKLFFGSGTQLSVL.

Remarks on this clonotype: The junction shows a germline mismatch at one end, possibly a read error. The chain carries TRBV12-3 or TRBV12-4 and TRBJ2-7, with 9 nucleotides matching TRBD2. The CDR3 has 16 amino acids. The CDR3 region is CASSVAGDYVGYEQYF. CDR3 DNA sequence: TGTGCCAGCAGTGTAGCGGGAGACTACGTGGGATACGAGCAGTACTTC.

This chain links TRBV27 with TRBJ2-7; 8 bases are a match to TRBD2. Losses at the gene ends were 4 bases for V and 2 bases for J; bases not matched to a gene: 4. This CDR3 contains 14 residues. Germline CDR1 is MNHEY and CDR2 is SMNVEV (reference sequence). CDR3 residues: CASSSTSATYEQYF. In DNA form, the CDR3 reads TGTGCCAGCAGTTCGACTAGCGCTACCTACGAGCAGTACTTC.

This clonotype was recorded at least ten times. The CDR3 here is CASSHVENGEADEQYF. The DNA of the CDR3 is TGCGCCAGCAGCCACGTCGAGAATGGAGAGGCGGACGAGCAGTACTTC. The chain recombines TRBV4-3 with TRBJ2-7; D not certain. The CDR3 spans 16 residues. Germline V CDR1 and CDR2: LGHNA, YSLEER. Trimming left V 3 bases short and J 5 bases short, with 20 bases between.

In this sample, this clonotype turned up a few times. The chain combines TRBV27 with TRBJ2-7; 12 bases agree with TRBD1. The V gene end was trimmed by 0 bases and the J gene end by 4 bases; junction bases not matched to a gene: 7. Germline V gives CDR1 MNHEY, CDR2 SMNVEV (reference sequence). The CDR3 runs 17 residues. DNA of the CDR3: TGTGCCAGCAGTTTATCGAGACCGGGACAGGGGGCGTACGAGCAGTACTTC. It is translated as CASSLSRPGQGAYEQYF.

This clonotype has ten or more counts. J is TRBJ2-3 and V is TRBV7-8; D possibly corresponds to TRBD2 (5 bases). The CDR3 runs to 15 residues. Germline-derived CDR1 and CDR2 are SGHVS and FQNEAQ. Trimming shortened V by 7 bases and J by 0 bases, and 14 bases separated the two germline ends. CDR3 nucleotide sequence: TGTGCCAGCAACGTTGGACGGGGTAGCACAGATACGCAGTATTTT. Its translation: CASNVGRGSTDTQYF. The entire variable domain, with the rest obtained from reference TRBV7-8 and TRBJ2-3, is as follows: GAGVSQSPRYKVAKRGQDVALRCDPISGHVSLFWYQQALGQGPEFLTYFQNEAQLDKSGLPSDRFFAERPEGSVSTLKIQRTQQEDSAVYLCASNVGRGSTDTQYFGPGTRLTVL.

This chain uses TRBV9 with TRBJ2-7; 8 bases match TRBD1. The germline gives CDR1 SGDLS, CDR2 YYNGEE. The CDR3 extends over 14 amino acids. Losses at the gene ends were 6 bases for V and 2 bases for J; bases not matched to a gene: 7. This CDR3 is CASNPGTGPYEQYF. The CDR3 region has the DNA TGTGCCAGCAACCCCGGGACAGGACCCTACGAGCAGTACTTC. The whole variable domain, remainder taken from reference TRBV9 and TRBJ2-7, is DSGVTQTPKHLITATGQRVTLRCSPRSGDLSVYWYQQSLDQGLQFLIQYYNGEERAKGNILERFSAQQFPDLHSELNLSSLELGDSALYFCASNPGTGPYEQYFGPGTRLTVT.

In its sample, this clonotype was seen many times. The chain links TRBV4-1 to TRBJ2-7; D is unresolved. Germline CDR1 is MGHRA and CDR2 is YSYEKL. Trimming left V 0 bases short and J 5 bases short, with 5 bases between. The CDR3 covers 12 residues. The CDR3, as DNA: TGCGCCAGCAGCCAAGAAGACCACGAGCAGTACTTC. It yields the protein CASSQEDHEQYF.

In its sample, this clonotype was seen a few times. The chain uses TRBV27 and TRBJ2-7; D tentatively fits TRBD1 or TRBD2 (5 bases each). This CDR3 spans 14 amino acids. CDR1 and CDR2 (germline): MNHEY, SMNVEV (reference sequence). V was clipped by 9 bases and J by 4 bases, with 19 bases between them. In nucleotides, the CDR3 is TGTGCCAGTAAAAGCCAGGGACCCTGGTACGAGCAGTACTTC. It encodes CASKSQGPWYEQYF.

Points on this clonotype: A read error may be the cause here, since a much bigger clone is one base away. The V and J genes are TRBV5-4 and TRBJ2-3; TRBD1 matches at 8 bases. The germline CDR1 and CDR2 sequences are SGHNT and YYREEE (reference sequence). This CDR3 is built from 15 residues. V lost 4 bases to trimming and J lost 4 bases; unmatched junction nucleotides: 8. The CDR3 here is CASSAWAGGPDTQYF. CDR3 in DNA: TGTGCCAGCAGCGCCTGGGCAGGGGGCCCAGATACGCAGTATTTT.

As for this clonotype: The junction does not match germline at one end; this may be a read error. The J gene is TRBJ2-1, the V gene TRBV11-2, with 16 bases that match TRBD2. Germline-derived CDR1 and CDR2 are SGHAT and FQNNGV. The CDR3 has 19 amino acids. CDR3 sequence: CAGSSPPGLAGGPYNEQFF. The DNA for the CDR3 is TGTGCCGGCAGCTCGCCTCCGGGACTAGCGGGAGGGCCCTACAATGAGCAGTTCTTC. The full variable domain, with the rest looked up from reference TRBV11-2 and TRBJ2-1, is EAGVAQSPRYKIIEKRQSVAFWCNPISGHATLYWYQQILGQGPKLLIQFQNNGVVDDSQLPKDRFSAERLKGVDSTLKIQPAKLEDSAVYLCAGSSPPGLAGGPYNEQFFGPGTRLTVL.

This clonotype was seen at least ten times. The rearrangement uses TRBV27 and TRBJ2-7, with a weak D call TRBD2 (5 bases). Germline assignment: CDR1 MNHEY and CDR2 SMNVEV (reference sequence). CDR3 length equals 14 residues. V was trimmed by 5 bases and J by 2 bases, leaving 13 bases between them. DNA of the CDR3: TGTGCCAGCAGTAAAATCCGGGGAACCTACGAGCAGTACTTC. This gives the protein CASSKIRGTYEQYF.

This clonotype showed up many times. This chain connects TRBV4-1 to TRBJ2-1; D ambiguous. Germline V lookup: CDR1 MGHRA, CDR2 YSYEKL. The CDR3 contains 16 residues. With 1 base removed from V and 6 bases from J, the gap between germline ends came to 16 bases. CDR3 nucleotide sequence: TGCGCCAGCAGCCAAGCCAGACCTTCCGACCGCAATGAGCAGTTCTTC. Translation gives CASSQARPSDRNEQFF.

The gene calls are TRBV7-9 and TRBJ2-1, with D possibly matching TRBD1 (6 bases). Germline V CDR1 and CDR2: SEHNR, FQNEAQ (reference sequence). This CDR3 has 14 residues. The V end was cut by 1 base, the J end by 8 bases, with 12 bases between. The CDR3 region is CASSLVNRVDEQFF. CDR3 coding DNA: TGTGCCAGCAGCTTAGTAAACAGGGTCGATGAGCAGTTCTTC.

This clonotype was counted a few times. This CDR3 is CASSVGAGGTGELFF. As DNA, the CDR3 is TGTGCCAGCAGCGTAGGGGCGGGAGGCACCGGGGAGCTGTTTTTT. The J gene is TRBJ2-2, the V gene TRBV9, with 8 positions matching TRBD2. This CDR3 comprises 15 residues. In germline, CDR1 is SGDLS, CDR2 YYNGEE. V shed 0 bases and J 4 bases; nucleotides not matched to a gene: 2. The complete variable domain, with remaining parts taken from reference TRBV9 and TRBJ2-2, reads DSGVTQTPKHLITATGQRVTLRCSPRSGDLSVYWYQQSLDQGLQFLIQYYNGEERAKGNILERFSAQQFPDLHSELNLSSLELGDSALYFCASSVGAGGTGELFFGEGSRLTVL.

Points on this clonotype: A read error may produce the germline difference seen at one junction end. The chain carries TRBV11-3 and TRBJ2-1, with a tentative D call TRBD1 (6 bases). This CDR3 has 16 amino acids. From germline, CDR1 is SGHNT and CDR2 YENEEA. This CDR3 reads CASNLEGTNSYNEQFF. For the CDR3, the DNA is TGTGCCAGCAACTTAGAAGGGACAAACTCCTACAATGAGCAGTTCTTC.

As regards this clonotype: A single base separates this from a much larger clone, so it may be a read error. The rearrangement joins TRBV2 to TRBJ2-1, with D possibly TRBD2 on 6 matching bases. This CDR3 has 16 amino acids. Germline V gene sequence: CDR1 SNHLY, CDR2 FYNNEI. The CDR3 coding sequence is TGTGCCAGCAGTGACCCCCCCTGGGGACTGAACAATGAGCAGCTCTTC. Amino acid sequence: CASSDPPWGLNNEQLF.

Comment on this clonotype: A much larger clone lies a single base off, so this may be a read error. The rearrangement joins TRBV7-9 to TRBJ2-2; D unresolved. CDR1 is SEHNR and CDR2 is FQNEAQ in the germline V gene (reference sequence). This CDR3 has 14 amino acids. The CDR3 bases are TGTGCCAGCAGCCACGGCTCGAACACCAGGGAGCTGTTTTTT. Its translation is CASSHGSNTRELFF. Together with reference TRBV7-9 and TRBJ2-2, the CDR3 gives the full variable domain: DTGVSQNPRHKITKRGQNVTFRCDPISEHNRLYWYRQTLGQGPEFLTYFQNEAQLEKSRLLSDRFSAERPKGSFSTLEIQRTEQGDSAMYLCASSHGSNTRELFFGEGSRLTVL.

This clonotype was detected many times. The chain employs TRBV5-1 and TRBJ1-1; no firm D call. Per germline, CDR1 SGHRS and CDR2 YFSETQ. The V end was cut by 2 bases, the J end by 8 bases, with 16 bases between. CDR3 size: 14 residues. CDR3 amino acids: CASSFSGRTIEAFF. The CDR3 nucleotides are TGCGCCAGCAGCTTCTCCGGCAGGACTATAGAAGCTTTCTTT. Together with reference TRBV5-1 and TRBJ1-1, the CDR3 gives the full variable domain: KAGVTQTPRYLIKTRGQQVTLSCSPISGHRSVSWYQQTPGQGLQFLFEYFSETQRNKGNFPGRFSGRQFSNSRSEMNVSTLELGDSALYLCASSFSGRTIEAFFGQGTRLTVV.

This clonotype was detected ten times or more. V usage is TRBV14 and J usage is TRBJ2-1; D call uncertain. Germline V gives CDR1 SGHDN, CDR2 FVKESK. CDR3 length: 13 amino acids. Trimming cost V 6 bases and J 3 bases, with 9 bases left between them. This CDR3 is CASSPNHYNEQFF. In DNA form, the CDR3 reads TGTGCCAGCAGTCCTAATCACTACAATGAGCAGTTCTTC.

This clonotype showed up many times. The V call is TRBV29-1, the J call TRBJ2-5; the D gene is possibly TRBD2 (6 bases). Germline CDR1 SQVTM, CDR2 ANQGSEA. This CDR3 has 14 amino acids. Trimming removed 0 bases at V and 4 bases at J, with 12 bases between. CDR3 bases: TGCAGCGTTGAAGAAAAGGGGCGGGGAGAGACCCAGTACTTC. Translating it yields CSVEEKGRGETQYF.

This clonotype was detected many times. The chain has TRBV11-2 and TRBJ2-1; D tentatively fits TRBD1 or TRBD2 (6 bases each). V dropped 5 bases and J dropped 3 bases, with 20 bases sitting between them. The V gene's germline CDR1 is SGHAT and CDR2 FQNNGV. The CDR3 sequence is 17 residues long. The CDR3 protein is CASSPGDSGTNYNEQFF. The DNA of the CDR3 is TGTGCCAGCAGCCCTGGGGACTCCGGGACAAACTACAATGAGCAGTTCTTC.

Remarks on this clonotype: A much more abundant neighbour one base away suggests this may be a read error. V gene TRBV6-5 combines with J gene TRBJ1-1; 11 bases match TRBD1. CDR1 is MNHEY and CDR2 is SVGAGI in the germline V gene. V was pared by 2 bases and J by 7 bases, with 6 bases of the junction left unmatched. CDR3 length: 15 amino acids. The CDR3 DNA reads TGTGCCAGCAGTTACACGGACAGGGGGCCCGGTGAAGCTTTCTTT. Translation gives CASSYTDRGPGEAFF.

Of note for this clonotype: This may be a read error: a much more frequent sequence differs by one nucleotide. The chain couples TRBV5-6 to TRBJ1-1; D unresolved. V shed 2 bases and J shed 6 bases, with 11 bases lying between them. Germline loops: CDR1 SGHDT, CDR2 YYEEEE. CDR3 length: 13 residues. The CDR3 DNA sequence: TGTGCCAGCAGCTTTGGAGCTAACGCTGAAGCTTTCTTT. Translated, it gives CASSFGANAEAFF.

This clonotype appeared many times. The CDR3: CASSLPRGDLSGNTIYF. For the CDR3, the DNA is TGTGCCAGCAGTTTACCCCGCGGGGACCTCTCTGGAAACACCATATATTTT. The chain has TRBV12-3 or TRBV12-4 and TRBJ1-3; D may be TRBD1 (5 bases). The V and J ends lost 2 bases and 0 bases respectively, with 14 bases between them. CDR3 length equals 17 residues.

This clonotype was recorded at least ten times. The gene calls are TRBV29-1 and TRBJ1-5; D not certain. V gave up 1 base and J gave up 0 bases, with 7 bases separating them. From germline, CDR1 is SQVTM and CDR2 ANQGSEA. The CDR3 sequence is 14 residues long. The CDR3 DNA sequence: TGCAGCGTTGAAGGGGAGAATAGCAATCAGCCCCAGCATTTT. Translated, it gives CSVEGENSNQPQHF.

This clonotype came up many times. The CDR3 coding sequence is TGTGCCAGCAGCTTAGCGAAATTGCTAGCGTACACCGGGGAGCTGTTTTTT. This encodes CASSLAKLLAYTGELFF. The chain is built from TRBV7-9 and TRBJ2-2; TRBD2 is a possible D gene (6 bases). V was shortened by 0 bases and J by 3 bases, with 14 bases between the two germline ends. The CDR3 is 17 amino acids. CDR1 is SEHNR, CDR2 FQNEAQ, per germline (reference sequence).

This clonotype was seen many times. The chain combines TRBV7-9 with TRBJ1-2, with D hard to call. Trimming left V 0 bases short and J 0 bases short, with 17 bases between. This CDR3 contains 18 residues. CDR1 is SEHNR, CDR2 FQNEAQ, per germline (reference sequence). The CDR3 reads CASSLAPRLTGTNYGYTF. The CDR3 coding sequence is TGTGCCAGCAGCTTAGCGCCGAGACTGACTGGGACTAACTATGGCTACACCTTC.